Reported below is one TCR beta chain. This sample is part of a study of blood T cell repertoires in COVID-19. Background on the study: The study drew acute and convalescent COVID-19 samples from the United States, Italy and Spain.

Only in-frame clones appear in the TCRdb table, and some are missing; sequencing was by immunoSEQ multiplex PCR. Of fewer than 100,000 clones in the sample, more than 75% were seen once. The CDR3 spans 15 residues. Per the germline V gene, CDR1 is MNHNY and CDR2 is SVGAGI (reference sequence). Trimming removed 4 bases from V and 8 bases from J; junction bases left unmatched: 10. This chain connects TRBV6-6 to TRBJ1-4; 7 nucleotides line up with TRBD1. Sequences were obtained from peripheral blood. This TCR was sampled from a woman aged 80 or over with acute or convalescent COVID-19. DNA for the CDR3: TGTGCCAGCAGTTCCTTCCCGACAGGGACAGAAAAACTGTTTTTT. It is translated as CASSSFPTGTEKLFF.